This TCR beta chain was obtained from a study of blood T cell repertoires in COVID-19. Method: immunoSEQ multiplex PCR; TCRdb's copy keeps in-frame clones and lacks some. The sample includes some 270,000 clones, 89% seen only once; the top ten take approximately 2%. This clone has more than one count but fewer than ten. Germline V lookup: CDR1 SGHRS, CDR2 YFSETQ. The length of the CDR3 is 15 residues. V gave up 4 bases and J gave up 7 bases; unmatched junction bases: 9. This TCR was recovered from a man in his fifties or sixties with acute or convalescent COVID-19. The chain joins TRBV5-1 to TRBJ2-2; 8 bases fit TRBD2. The sequenced material came from peripheral blood. The CDR3: CASSTDRTSLGELFF. CDR3 nucleotides: TGCGCCAGCAGCACCGACCGGACTAGCCTCGGGGAGCTGTTTTTT.